Shown below are 11 T cell receptor beta chains from a single sample sequenced in a study of T-cell reconstitution after alpha-beta-depleted transplantation in children. As it was prepared, the TCRbeta library received unique molecular identifiers. Each CDR3 protein is one row after TCRdb ran MiXCR on the PCR reads. There are around 96,000 distinct CDR3 sequences in the sample; more than 9% occur only once, and approximately 13% lies in the top ten. The sequencing here drew on PBMCs from the stem cell graft donor, taken from the stem cell graft. The receptors stem from a human donor who donated a stem cell graft to a child with inherited bone marrow failure.

This clonotype showed up just a few times. The rearrangement uses TRBV6-5 and TRBJ2-7, with 9 nucleotides matching TRBD1. CDR3 length: 14 amino acids. Unmatched junction bases numbered 3, after V lost 2 bases and J lost 4 bases. The germline V gene has CDR1 MNHEY and CDR2 SVGAGI. The CDR3 reads CASSYRQGGYEQYF. DNA of the CDR3: TGTGCCAGCAGTTACAGACAGGGGGGATACGAGCAGTACTTC.

The sample holds many counts of this clonotype. This chain links TRBV20-1 with TRBJ1-4; D possibly corresponds to TRBD1 (6 bases). Germline V lookup: CDR1 DFQATT, CDR2 SNEGSKA (reference sequence). The CDR3 has 16 amino acids. Between the trimmed V and J ends, which lost 4 bases and 5 bases, there was a span of 20 bases. This CDR3 reads CSAKHASTGGNEKLFF. Here the CDR3 DNA reads TGCAGTGCTAAACACGCCTCGACAGGCGGGAATGAAAAACTGTTTTTT.

This clonotype was seen repeatedly, ten times or more. The chain is built from TRBV20-1 and TRBJ2-3; the match to TRBD2 covers 14 bases. V shed 3 bases and J 2 bases; nucleotides not matched to a gene: 4. From germline, CDR1 is DFQATT and CDR2 SNEGSKA (reference sequence). The CDR3 extends over 16 amino acids. DNA of the CDR3: TGCAGTGCTAGGAGACTAGCGGGAGGGGTCACAGATACGCAGTATTTT. Protein product: CSARRLAGGVTDTQYF.

This clonotype was counted ten times or more. The rearrangement joins TRBV15 to TRBJ1-2, with 9 nucleotides matching TRBD1. After removal of 0 bases from V and 6 bases from J, the junction contained 5 bases not matched to a gene. Germline CDR1 and CDR2: LNHNV and YYDKDF (reference sequence). This CDR3 has 15 amino acids. The CDR3 sequence is CATSRDRDRVNGYTF. CDR3 in DNA: TGTGCCACCAGCAGAGATAGGGACAGGGTAAATGGCTACACCTTC.

This chain connects TRBV11-1 to TRBJ2-7, with TRBD1 identical over 10 bases. Per germline, CDR1 SGHAT and CDR2 FQDESV (reference sequence). The CDR3 length is 16 residues. V trimming: 5 bases; J trimming: 4 bases; junction bases outside the gene matches: 11. CDR3 nucleotides: TGTGCCAGCAGCCTTAGTGGGACAGGGGTGTCGTACGAGCAGTACTTC. Its protein is CASSLSGTGVSYEQYF. The variable domain in full, completed from reference TRBV11-1 and TRBJ2-7, reads EAEVAQSPRYKITEKSQAVAFWCDPISGHATLYWYRQILGQGPELLVQFQDESVVDDSQLPKDRFSAERLKGVDSTLKIQPAELGDSAMYLCASSLSGTGVSYEQYFGPGTRLTVT.

The table lists this clonotype with many counts. The gene calls are TRBV4-3 and TRBJ2-7; D remains unclear. CDR3 length: 18 residues. Germline-derived CDR1 and CDR2 are LGHNA and YSLEER. Trimming took 0 bases from V and 0 from J, leaving 18 bases between them. In DNA form, the CDR3 reads TGCGCCAGCAGCCAAGATCGGGTTGGGCTAGGGCCCTCCTACGAGCAGTACTTC. Protein sequence: CASSQDRVGLGPSYEQYF.

This clonotype was found many times. The V and J genes are TRBV7-6 and TRBJ2-7, with 8 bases that match TRBD2. The germline CDR1 and CDR2 sequences are SGHVS and FNYEAQ. The CDR3 loop spans 15 amino acids. V lost 1 base and J lost 3; bases outside the gene matches: 5. CDR3 in amino acids: CASSLGRSGVYEQYF. CDR3 in DNA: TGTGCCAGCAGCTTAGGCCGTAGCGGGGTCTACGAGCAGTACTTC.

This clonotype was picked up many times. This chain joins TRBV5-1 and TRBJ2-1, with no clear D. This CDR3 has 15 residues. V gave up 0 bases and J gave up 3 bases, with 10 bases separating them. Germline CDR1 reads SGHRS; CDR2 reads YFSETQ. CDR3 residues: CASSLVSRGYNEQFF. CDR3 DNA sequence: TGCGCCAGCAGCTTGGTTAGCCGAGGCTACAATGAGCAGTTCTTC.

Many counts were recorded for this clonotype. The chain is built from TRBV12-3 or TRBV12-4 and TRBJ1-1; D uncertain. The CDR3 extends over 13 amino acids. Deletions cut 5 bases from V and 0 bases from J, with 7 bases between. CDR3 DNA: TGTGCCAGCAGTCAGATCATGAACACTGAAGCTTTCTTT. Residues: CASSQIMNTEAFF.

This clonotype was detected many times. J is TRBJ1-2 and V is TRBV29-1, with D possibly being TRBD1 (6 bases). Germline loops: CDR1 SQVTM, CDR2 ANQGSEA. The ends were cut back, 6 bases at V and 2 bases at J, with 10 bases in the middle. This CDR3 contains 12 residues. CDR3 nucleotide sequence: TGCAGCGTGGGGGACAAGAACTATGGCTACACCTTC. This gives the protein CSVGDKNYGYTF.

This clonotype occurred many times. This chain connects TRBV6-5 to TRBJ2-1; D is possibly TRBD1 or TRBD2 (5 bases each). CDR3 size: 15 residues. Germline V CDR1 and CDR2: MNHEY, SVGAGI. The V and J ends lost 8 bases and 5 bases respectively, with 19 bases between them. The CDR3: CASRRSGPGNNEQFF. In DNA, the CDR3 is TGTGCCAGCCGCCGATCGGGACCCGGAAACAATGAGCAGTTCTTC.